Each of the 18 T cell receptor beta chains below was sequenced from the same sample in a study of blood T cell repertoires in COVID-19. TCRdb's table, derived via immunoSEQ multiplex PCR, lists solely in-frame clones and lacks some. In the table there are more than 10,000 clones, 83% of which are singletons. Specimen: peripheral blood. The source is a man aged 40-55 years with active or convalescent COVID-19.

This clone came up once. This chain uses TRBV6-6 with TRBJ2-1; weak D call: TRBD2 (6 bases). CDR1 MNHNY and CDR2 SVGAGI come from the germline V gene (reference sequence). This CDR3 has 15 amino acids. Trimming took off 7 bases at V and 0 bases at J, with 13 bases between the two ends. The CDR3 here is CASNPGLFSYNEQFF. The CDR3 DNA reads as TGTGCCAGCAACCCGGGACTTTTCTCCTACAATGAGCAGTTCTTC.

The rearrangement uses TRBV6-5 and TRBJ2-1; the D is unclear. Germline CDR1 reads MNHEY; CDR2 reads SVGAGI. The germline V and J ends were trimmed by 2 bases and 4 bases, with 9 bases remaining between them. This CDR3 contains 14 residues. CDR3 loop: CASSYDSNYNEQFF. The CDR3 DNA reads as TGTGCCAGCAGTTACGATTCTAATTACAATGAGCAGTTCTTC.

The rearrangement links TRBV7-2 to TRBJ2-3, with TRBD1 matching 12 bases. Germline CDR1 reads SGHTA; CDR2 reads FQGNSA. This CDR3 is built from 17 residues. The ends lost 1 base at V and 2 bases at J; junction bases unmatched: 4. The DNA for the CDR3 is TGTGCCAGCAGCTTAGGGGGGGACAGGGGGCACACAGATACGCAGTATTTT. The encoded protein is CASSLGGDRGHTDTQYF.

This clone was recorded a few times. The chain carries TRBV4-3 and TRBJ2-7, with TRBD1 matching over 9 bases. The CDR3 sequence is 13 residues long. From germline, CDR1 is LGHNA and CDR2 YSLEER. Trimming took 5 bases from V and 5 from J; bases not matched to a gene: 4. CDR3 nucleotide sequence: TGCGCCAGCAGCTACCGGACAGGGGACGAGCAGTACTTC. Translation: CASSYRTGDEQYF.

This clone turned up a few times. The chain links TRBV24-1 to TRBJ2-1; D is ambiguous. Germline loops: CDR1 KGHDR, CDR2 SFDVKD. Trimming removed 12 bases from V and 9 bases from J, with 14 bases in between. The CDR3 consists of 11 residues. The CDR3 region has the DNA TGTGCCGCAAGTGATCGCGGTGAGCAGTTCTTC. It specifies CAASDRGEQFF.

The table lists this clone with a count of one. This chain links TRBV3-1 (or the pseudogene TRBV3-2) with TRBJ2-2; 9 nucleotides align to TRBD1. Germline loops: CDR1 LGHDT, CDR2 YNNKEL (reference sequence). J gave up 5 bases and V 4 bases, and 5 bases lay outside the gene matches. The CDR3 contains 15 residues. The CDR3 nucleotides read TGTGCCAGCAGCCCCCCGGGACAGGGTACCGGGGAGCTGTTTTTT. It translates to CASSPPGQGTGELFF.

The sample holds one count of this clone. The chain recombines TRBV28 with TRBJ1-2; no clear D gene. The CDR3 consists of 12 residues. V lost 3 bases to trimming and J lost 8 bases, with 10 bases between them. Germline V gene sequence: CDR1 MDHEN, CDR2 SYDVKM. CDR3 nucleotides: TGTGCCAGCAGTTTGGAGGGCAGCGGCTACACCTTC. This gives the protein CASSLEGSGYTF.

The chain carries TRBV15 and TRBJ1-4; D unclear. V lost 3 bases to trimming and J lost 5 bases, with 13 bases between them. The CDR3 loop spans 15 amino acids. The germline CDR1 and CDR2 sequences are LNHNV and YYDKDF (reference sequence). This CDR3 is CATSRVKGGNEKLFF. In DNA, the CDR3 is TGTGCCACCAGCAGGGTGAAGGGAGGAAATGAAAAACTGTTTTTT. The entire variable domain, with the rest obtained from reference TRBV15 and TRBJ1-4, is as follows: DAMVIQNPRYQVTQFGKPVTLSCSQTLNHNVMYWYQQKSSQAPKLLFHYYDKDFNNEADTPDNFQSRRPNTSFCFLDIRSPGLGDTAMYLCATSRVKGGNEKLFFGSGTQLSVL.

This clone was observed once. CDR3 region: CASSTGGDEQYF. CDR3 in DNA: TGTGCCAGTAGTACCGGAGGGGACGAGCAGTACTTC. The chain couples TRBV19 to TRBJ2-7; possible D gene TRBD2, 6 bases. Trimming removed 4 bases at V and 5 bases at J, with 9 bases between. The CDR3 has 12 residues. Germline values: CDR1 LNHDA, CDR2 SQIVND (reference sequence). Using reference TRBV19 and TRBJ2-7 for the parts outside the CDR3, the full variable domain is DGGITQSPKYLFRKEGQNVTLSCEQNLNHDAMYWYRQDPGQGLRLIYYSQIVNDFQKGDIAEGYSVSREKKESFPLTVTSAQKNPTAFYLCASSTGGDEQYFGPGTRLTVT.

The chain joins TRBV4-3 to TRBJ2-6, with 7 bases fitting TRBD1. Per germline, CDR1 LGHNA and CDR2 YSLEER. J gave up 0 bases and V 5 bases, and 4 bases lay outside the gene matches. The CDR3 consists of 16 residues. CDR3: CASSKDRPSGANVLTF. The CDR3 region has the DNA TGCGCCAGCAGCAAGGACAGGCCCTCTGGGGCCAACGTCCTGACTTTC.

This chain connects TRBV15 to TRBJ2-7, with TRBD1 matching 9 bases. CDR1 is LNHNV, CDR2 YYDKDF, per germline (reference sequence). The length of the CDR3 is 15 residues. Trimming at V came to 0 bases and at J to 6 bases, leaving 6 bases not matched to a gene. Here the CDR3 reads CATSRDQGQGSEQYF. The CDR3 DNA reads TGTGCCACCAGCAGAGATCAGGGACAGGGTAGCGAGCAGTACTTC. The full variable domain, in which reference TRBV15 and TRBJ2-7 provide the parts outside the CDR3, is DAMVIQNPRYQVTQFGKPVTLSCSQTLNHNVMYWYQQKSSQAPKLLFHYYDKDFNNEADTPDNFQSRRPNTSFCFLDIRSPGLGDTAMYLCATSRDQGQGSEQYFGPGTRLTVT.

The V gene is TRBV28, the J gene TRBJ2-1; no firm D call. The CDR3 loop spans 12 amino acids. Germline CDR1 MDHEN, CDR2 SYDVKM. Trimming removed 5 bases at V and 5 bases at J, with 7 bases between. CDR3 DNA sequence: TGTGCCAGCAGTCCCAACAACAATGAGCAGTTCTTC. Its translation is CASSPNNNEQFF.

The chain has TRBV6-5 and TRBJ1-5, with a tentative D call TRBD1 (5 bases). V was pared by 0 bases and J by 7 bases, with 10 bases between. CDR3 size: 14 residues. The germline V gene encodes CDR1 MNHEY and CDR2 SVGAGI. DNA of the CDR3: TGTGCCAGCAGTTACTCAGGGGCCGGGCAGCCCCAGCATTTT. The encoded protein is CASSYSGAGQPQHF.

This chain links TRBV19 with TRBJ1-5; D is possibly TRBD1 (6 bases). CDR1 and CDR2 from the germline V gene are LNHDA and SQIVND (reference sequence). CDR3 size: 13 residues. Trimming took off 9 bases at V and 4 bases at J, with 13 bases between the two ends. The CDR3 coding sequence is TGTGCCAGCCAACTACAGGGTAATCAGCCCCAGCATTTT. Its protein product is CASQLQGNQPQHF.

The chain uses TRBV6-5 and TRBJ2-3; D remains ambiguous. Germline V gene lookup returns CDR1 MNHEY and CDR2 SVGAGI. This CDR3 is 13 amino acids long. The V end was cut by 6 bases, the J end by 1 base, with 8 bases between. The CDR3: CASSAEGTDTQYF. The CDR3 DNA sequence: TGTGCCAGCAGCGCCGAGGGCACAGATACGCAGTATTTT.

This clone appeared a few times. The rearrangement links TRBV5-1 to TRBJ1-1, with 9 nucleotides matching TRBD1. CDR1 and CDR2 from the germline V gene are SGHRS and YFSETQ. Trimming took 5 bases from V and 1 from J; bases not matched to a gene: 3. The CDR3 runs to 14 residues. This CDR3 reads CASSYRGQNTEAFF. The CDR3 bases are TGCGCCAGCAGTTACAGGGGGCAGAACACTGAAGCTTTCTTT. The whole variable domain, filled in from reference TRBV5-1 and TRBJ1-1, reads KAGVTQTPRYLIKTRGQQVTLSCSPISGHRSVSWYQQTPGQGLQFLFEYFSETQRNKGNFPGRFSGRQFSNSRSEMNVSTLELGDSALYLCASSYRGQNTEAFFGQGTRLTVV.

In this sample, this clone turned up once. This chain joins TRBV5-1 and TRBJ2-1; 13 nucleotides agree with TRBD2. Per the germline V gene, CDR1 is SGHRS and CDR2 is YFSETQ. The CDR3 extends over 19 amino acids. V was pared by 4 bases and J by 5 bases, with 15 bases of the junction left unmatched. CDR3 sequence: CASSKDPGTSGMGNNEQFF. Written as DNA, the CDR3 is TGCGCCAGCAGCAAAGACCCCGGGACTAGCGGGATGGGGAACAATGAGCAGTTCTTC.

The V and J genes are TRBV29-1 and TRBJ2-1; 11 bases align to TRBD1. Germline CDR1 and CDR2: SQVTM and ANQGSEA. The trim removed 3 bases at V and 3 bases at J, leaving 4 bases unmatched. CDR3 length: 15 amino acids. The CDR3 DNA follows: TGCAGCGTTGACCTGGGACAGGGGGGCTACAATGAGCAGTTCTTC. Encoded protein: CSVDLGQGGYNEQFF.